This entry describes one T cell receptor (beta chain). This entry belongs to a study of blood T cell repertoires in COVID-19. V was clipped by 0 bases and J by 6 bases; unmatched bases: 2. Germline V gene lookup returns CDR1 GTSNPN and CDR2 SVGIG (reference sequence). The CDR3 spans 13 residues. Measured with immunoSEQ multiplex PCR; TCRdb has only the in-frame clones, and not every one. This table has under 60,000 clones, 70% to 85% appearing once. The V and J genes are TRBV30 and TRBJ1-2; 9 bases match TRBD1. This clonotype was sampled from a man aged 55-75 years with acute or convalescent COVID-19. The specimen sequenced was peripheral blood. The CDR3 region has the DNA TGTGCCTGGAGTGTACAGGGGGCACATGGCTACACCTTC. Protein sequence: CAWSVQGAHGYTF.